Each of the 21 T cell receptor beta chains below was sequenced from the same sample in a study of blood T cell repertoires in COVID-19. Sequenced by immunoSEQ multiplex PCR; TCRdb stores in-frame clones only, minus some. The sample yields almost 350,000 clones, roughly 89% seen once. The sequenced sample consisted of peripheral blood. These TCRs come from an older woman with COVID-19, enrolled during active disease.

J is TRBJ2-7 and V is TRBV6-2 or TRBV6-3; D not certain. Germline V gene lookup returns CDR1 MNHEY and CDR2 SVGEGT. Between the trimmed V and J ends, which lost 2 bases and 4 bases, there was a span of 18 bases. This CDR3 region has 16 residues. The CDR3 region has the DNA TGTGCCAGCAGTTACCCCCCAGCTCCTAGAAATTACGAGCAGTACTTC. This gives the protein CASSYPPAPRNYEQYF.

This rearrangement joins TRBV6-1 to TRBJ1-1, with TRBD1 matching over 8 bases. Germline values: CDR1 MNHNS, CDR2 SASEGT. CDR3 size: 17 residues. With V trimmed by 4 bases and J by 5 bases, 15 bases remained unmatched. The CDR3 is CASSAYLRAGGRTEAFF. Written as DNA, the CDR3 is TGTGCCAGCAGTGCATATCTAAGGGCAGGGGGCAGAACTGAAGCTTTCTTT.

The genes are TRBV7-9 and TRBJ1-4; weak D call: TRBD1 (6 bases). There are 15 residues in the CDR3. V lost 1 base, J lost 0 bases, and 6 bases lay in between. CDR1 SEHNR and CDR2 FQNEAQ come from the germline V gene (reference sequence). The DNA of the CDR3 is TGTGCCAGCAGCTTAGGACAGGCAACTAATGAAAAACTGTTTTTT. The encoded protein is CASSLGQATNEKLFF.

The sample holds many counts of this clone. The V call is TRBV7-3, the J call TRBJ1-1, with D maybe TRBD1 (5 bases). Germline V CDR1 and CDR2: SGHTA, FQGTGA. This CDR3 contains 15 residues. Deletions cut 0 bases from V and 4 bases from J, with 12 bases between. Here the CDR3 DNA reads TGTGCCAGCAGCTTAACTGGTGGGGCGAGCACTGAAGCTTTCTTT. Encoded protein: CASSLTGGASTEAFF.

The genes are TRBV7-9 and TRBJ2-3; TRBD1 matches 7 bases. Germline V gene data show CDR1 as SEHNR and CDR2 as FQNEAQ (reference sequence). The V gene end was trimmed by 2 bases and the J gene end by 4 bases; junction bases not matched to a gene: 6. The CDR3 is 15 residues long. CDR3 residues: CASSLSAGGSDTQYF. CDR3 DNA: TGTGCCAGCAGCTTATCAGCAGGGGGATCAGATACGCAGTATTTT.

The chain links TRBV7-9 to TRBJ1-1, with D unresolved. V was shortened by 3 bases and J by 0 bases, with 2 bases between the two germline ends. Germline assignment: CDR1 SEHNR and CDR2 FQNEAQ (reference sequence). The CDR3 loop spans 12 amino acids. The CDR3 loop reads CASSFVNTEAFF. The DNA for the CDR3 is TGTGCCAGCAGCTTCGTGAACACTGAAGCTTTCTTT.

The chain couples TRBV7-2 to TRBJ1-1, with 8 positions matching TRBD1. The CDR3 runs 13 residues. CDR1 SGHTA and CDR2 FQGNSA come from the germline V gene. The V gene end was trimmed by 7 bases and the J gene end by 3 bases; junction bases not matched to a gene: 4. The CDR3 spells CASTHRGDTEAFF. DNA of the CDR3: TGTGCCAGCACCCACAGGGGGGACACTGAAGCTTTCTTT.

V gene TRBV28 combines with J gene TRBJ1-2; D unclear. Per the germline V gene, CDR1 is MDHEN and CDR2 is SYDVKM. The ends were cut back, 7 bases at V and 1 base at J, with 10 bases in the middle. The CDR3 runs 13 residues. CDR3 amino acids: CASTLGINYGYTF. The CDR3 nucleotides are TGTGCCAGCACCCTCGGGATTAACTATGGCTACACCTTC.

This clone was counted a few times. The rearrangement links TRBV28 to TRBJ2-7; the match to TRBD1 covers 7 bases. CDR1 and CDR2 from the germline V gene are MDHEN and SYDVKM. Trimming removed 0 bases from V and 3 bases from J; junction bases left unmatched: 2. CDR3 length equals 14 residues. The CDR3 DNA is TGTGCCAGCAGTTTATGGGACAGGATCTACGAGCAGTACTTC. Protein product: CASSLWDRIYEQYF.

The rearrangement uses TRBV15 and TRBJ2-3; D might be TRBD2 (6 bases). The CDR3 length is 16 residues. Trimming cost V 0 bases and J 0 bases, with 10 bases left between them. Germline loops: CDR1 LNHNV, CDR2 YYDKDF (reference sequence). The CDR3 DNA reads TGTGCCACCAGCAGAGATTCGGGGGTCAGCACAGATACGCAGTATTTT. The encoded protein is CATSRDSGVSTDTQYF.

This chain uses TRBV19 with TRBJ1-6; 7 nucleotides match TRBD1. The V and J ends lost 0 bases and 9 bases, in that order; junction bases with no gene match: 14. Germline CDR1 and CDR2: LNHDA and SQIVND (reference sequence). The CDR3 extends over 18 amino acids. CDR3 bases: TGTGCCAGTAGTATAGACTCCCACCGACAGGGTGGCCCTTCACCCCTCCACTTT. It encodes CASSIDSHRQGGPSPLHF.

The J gene is TRBJ2-2, the V gene TRBV3-1 (or the pseudogene TRBV3-2), with D perhaps matching TRBD1 (5 bases). Germline V gene lookup returns CDR1 LGHDT and CDR2 YNNKEL (reference sequence). The CDR3 is 12 residues long. V was clipped by 4 bases and J by 8 bases, with 8 bases between them. The CDR3 loop is CASSLGVGELFF. The CDR3 region has the DNA TGTGCCAGCAGCCTAGGGGTTGGGGAGCTGTTTTTT.

The rearrangement links TRBV3-1 (or the pseudogene TRBV3-2) to TRBJ1-4; D perhaps matches TRBD1 (6 bases). CDR3 size: 15 residues. V dropped 4 bases and J dropped 11 bases, with 20 bases sitting between them. Germline V gene data show CDR1 as LGHDT and CDR2 as YNNKEL (reference sequence). The DNA for the CDR3 is TGTGCCAGCAGCCTTTCCGGGACAACGATTAGGAAACTGTTTTTT. Translation: CASSLSGTTIRKLFF.

In regard to this clone: Additional DNA sequences in this sample encode the identical CDR3. The chain uses TRBV18 and TRBJ1-5; D remains ambiguous. V was clipped by 3 bases and J by 2 bases, with 5 bases between them. Germline assignment: CDR1 KGHSH and CDR2 LQKENI. The CDR3 consists of 13 residues. The CDR3 DNA reads as TGTGCCAGCTCACCCTCCGGCAATCAGCCCCAGCATTTT. Translating gives CASSPSGNQPQHF.

The V gene is TRBV30, the J gene TRBJ1-4; a possible D gene is TRBD1 (6 bases). The V end was cut by 4 bases, the J end by 8 bases, with 14 bases between. The CDR3 runs to 13 residues. CDR1 is GTSNPN, CDR2 SVGIG, per germline (reference sequence). This CDR3 reads CAWIGGAGEKLFF. For the CDR3, the DNA is TGTGCCTGGATAGGGGGGGCAGGGGAAAAACTGTTTTTT.

This clone has only one observation. The J gene is TRBJ2-1, the V gene TRBV5-4, with D possibly TRBD2 on 6 matching bases. Germline assignment: CDR1 SGHNT and CDR2 YYREEE (reference sequence). There are 12 residues in the CDR3. V shed 5 bases and J shed 10 bases, with 13 bases lying between them. The DNA for the CDR3 is TGTGCCAGCAGTTTAGCCCGGGGGGAGCAGTTCTTC. Translated: CASSLARGEQFF.

This chain connects TRBV28 to TRBJ2-7; D is undetermined. The V gene's germline CDR1 is MDHEN and CDR2 SYDVKM. This CDR3 is 12 amino acids long. V shed 2 bases and J shed 10 bases, with 12 bases lying between them. For the CDR3, the DNA is TGTGCCAGCAGTTTACCTCGGCAGGTTCAGTACTTC. Encoded protein: CASSLPRQVQYF.

This sequence joins TRBV5-6 and TRBJ2-7; 7 bases map to TRBD1. This CDR3 is built from 18 residues. Per the germline V gene, CDR1 is SGHDT and CDR2 is YYEEEE. V was pared by 4 bases and J by 4 bases, with 20 bases of the junction left unmatched. CDR3 in DNA: TGTGCCAGCAGCCATTTCACACTCACCGGACAGGCCATATACGAGCAGTACTTC. The encoded protein is CASSHFTLTGQAIYEQYF.

V usage is TRBV3-1 (or the pseudogene TRBV3-2) and J usage is TRBJ2-7, with D possibly matching TRBD1 (5 bases). Looked up from germline, CDR1 is LGHDT and CDR2 is YNNKEL (reference sequence). Trimming took off 0 bases at V and 2 bases at J, with 14 bases between the two ends. There are 16 residues in the CDR3. The CDR3 DNA reads as TGTGCCAGCAGCCAAGATTCGTGGCCAGGGACCTACGAGCAGTACTTC. Its translation is CASSQDSWPGTYEQYF.

The J gene is TRBJ2-5, the V gene TRBV5-4; a weak D match, TRBD2 (6 bases). CDR1 and CDR2 (germline): SGHNT, YYREEE (reference sequence). Trimming took off 4 bases at V and 4 bases at J, with 14 bases between the two ends. The length of the CDR3 is 14 residues. CDR3 DNA sequence: TGTGCCAGCAGCCGGGCGGAGGGCGGAGAGACCCAGTACTTC. Translation gives CASSRAEGGETQYF.

The V call is TRBV11-2, the J call TRBJ1-6; the D is unclear. This CDR3 has 13 residues. CDR1 and CDR2 (germline): SGHAT, FQNNGV. V lost 5 bases and J lost 4, with 6 bases in between. CDR3 in DNA: TGTGCCAGCAGCCCTCTATATAATTCACCCCTCCACTTT. It is translated as CASSPLYNSPLHF. The whole variable domain, filled in from reference TRBV11-2 and TRBJ1-6, reads EAGVAQSPRYKIIEKRQSVAFWCNPISGHATLYWYQQILGQGPKLLIQFQNNGVVDDSQLPKDRFSAERLKGVDSTLKIQPAKLEDSAVYLCASSPLYNSPLHFGNGTRLTVT.